This T cell receptor (beta chain) was recorded in a study of cytomegalovirus exposure and HLA in healthy donors. Study results and limitations: Earlier results showed most TCR beta V segments being productive about 87% or about 30% of the time. Per a later analysis, HLA-associated TCR beta chains showed more clonal expansion than other, equally common TCR beta chains.

PCR employed 60 Vbeta and 13 Jbeta primers. The repertoire was sequenced with immunoSEQ multiplex PCR; TCRdb's copy has only in-frame clones and lacks some. The sample lists about 160,000 clones; roughly 80% were seen once. Unmatched junction bases numbered 10, after V lost 6 bases and J lost 2 bases. Germline V lookup: CDR1 MNHEY, CDR2 SMNVEV (reference sequence). The CDR3 loop spans 15 amino acids. This clone appeared a few times. As yet, its antigen is unknown. The sequence was collected from a man aged 30 to 39 in good health and CMV-seronegative. Sequenced sample: PBMCs. The J gene is TRBJ2-7, the V gene TRBV27; TRBD1 matches at 7 bases. Here the CDR3 DNA reads TGTGCCAGCAGCCTCCCGGGACAGCGACCCTACGAGCAGTACTTC. This gives the protein CASSLPGQRPYEQYF.